This TCR beta chain was profiled in a study of T cell repertoires in cytomegalovirus infection. The overall study: Signatures in public TCR beta sequences pointed to both CMV infection and matching HLA type.

TCRdb used MiXCR to reprocess the reads, holding one entry per CDR3 protein. The sample carries 450,000 to 550,000 distinct CDR3 sequences, more than 15% recorded once. CDR1 and CDR2 (germline): LNHDA, SQIVND (reference sequence). V lost 10 bases and J lost 3, with 12 bases in between. This CDR3 spans 12 amino acids. This clonotype was counted at least ten times. The J gene is TRBJ1-2, the V gene TRBV19; no clear D. The receptor's source is a human donor in good health (CMV status not recorded). Some clones in this sample may be carry-over from other donors' samples. Specimen: CD8+ T cells from PBMCs. In DNA form, the CDR3 reads TGTGCCACCGAGAACTTCCACTATGGCTACACCTTC. Its translation: CATENFHYGYTF.